The rows below give T cell receptor beta chains drawn from one sample of a study of shared clonotypes between healthy human individuals. Produced via immunoSEQ multiplex PCR; TCRdb's table is partial and in-frame only. The data contain some 580,000 clones, 97% of them singletons. Sequenced material: naive CD4+ T cells sorted from blood. These receptors all stem from a woman in her 30s in good health. The CDR3 runs from the conserved cysteine through the conserved F or W. The size field is filled for only some rows; it gives once, few, many or a size class.

v_call,clone_size,j_call,cdr3_aa
TRBV18,once,TRBJ2-1,CASSPTPGQGVNEQFF
TRBV5-8,once,TRBJ2-4,CASSSTEWRAKNIQYF
TRBV5-5,NA,TRBJ2-3,CASSLSGTGSLSTQYF
TRBV19,NA,TRBJ1-4,CASRHKLFF
TRBV11-2,NA,TRBJ1-1,CASSSNRGSTEAFF
TRBV19,NA,TRBJ1-5,CASSTGQANQPQHF
TRBV2,NA,TRBJ2-7,CASRARLATTYEQYF
TRBV27,NA,TRBJ1-5,CASSLRGSTEGNQPQHF
TRBV5-1,NA,TRBJ2-7,CASSFGGATYEQYF
TRBV6-5,NA,TRBJ2-7,CASSYSDGGPYEQYF
TRBV28,NA,TRBJ2-1,CASSRSGRTYNEQFF
TRBV9,NA,TRBJ2-1,CASSVTPPSSGRINEQFF
TRBV30,NA,TRBJ2-1,CARGQPNEQFF
TRBV15,NA,TRBJ2-1,CATSRGLAGGNEQFF
TRBV5-1,NA,TRBJ2-2,CASSLLLAVNTGELFF
TRBV6-4,NA,TRBJ2-2,CASSLLAGVDTGELFF
TRBV30,NA,TRBJ1-3,CAWSVRDSGNTIYF
TRBV28,NA,TRBJ2-3,CASMKRTTDTQYF